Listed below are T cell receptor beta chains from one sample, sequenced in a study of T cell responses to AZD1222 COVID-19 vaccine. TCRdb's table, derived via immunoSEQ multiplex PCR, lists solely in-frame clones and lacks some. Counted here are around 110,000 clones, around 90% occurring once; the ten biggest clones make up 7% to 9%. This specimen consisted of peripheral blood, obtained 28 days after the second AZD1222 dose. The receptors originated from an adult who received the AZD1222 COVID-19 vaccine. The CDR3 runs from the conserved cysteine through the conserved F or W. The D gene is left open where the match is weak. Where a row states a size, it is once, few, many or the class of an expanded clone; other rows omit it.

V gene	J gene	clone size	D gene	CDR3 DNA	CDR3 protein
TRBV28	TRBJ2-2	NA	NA	TGTGCCAGCACCCTCGGGACGCACGGGGAGCTGTTTTTT	CASTLGTHGELFF
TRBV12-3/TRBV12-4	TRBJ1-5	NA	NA	TGTGCCAGCAGTTTTCTGGGGAGTCAGCCCCAGCATTTT	CASSFLGSQPQHF
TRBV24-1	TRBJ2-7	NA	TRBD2	TGTGCCACCAGTGATGGATTGACTAGCGGGTCCTACGAGCAGTACTTC	CATSDGLTSGSYEQYF
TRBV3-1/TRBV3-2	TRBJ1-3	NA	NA	TGTGCCAGCAGCCAACGGGGGACACCTGGAAACACCATATATTTT	CASSQRGTPGNTIYF
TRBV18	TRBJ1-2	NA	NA	TGTGCCAGCTCACCGGGATCGGGCGGTCTCTATGGCTACACCTTC	CASSPGSGGLYGYTF
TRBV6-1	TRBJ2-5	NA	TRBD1	TGTGCCAGCAGTGTAGCAGGGGGCGAGACCCAGTACTTC	CASSVAGGETQYF
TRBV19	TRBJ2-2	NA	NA	TGTGCCAGTAGTATAGGGCACACCCCGGGAACCGGGGAGCTGTTTTTT	CASSIGHTPGTGELFF
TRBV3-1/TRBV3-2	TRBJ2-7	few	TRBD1	TGTGCCAGCAGCCAAGAAGGGGGCACCGAGCAGTACTTC	CASSQEGGTEQYF
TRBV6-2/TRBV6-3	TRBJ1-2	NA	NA	TGTGCCAGCAGTTACCCCGGGACTGACTATGGCTACACCTTC	CASSYPGTDYGYTF
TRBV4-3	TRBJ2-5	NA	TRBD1	TGCGCCAGCAGCCAAGAATGGACAGGGTCAGAGACCCAGTACTTC	CASSQEWTGSETQYF
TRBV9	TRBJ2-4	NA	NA	TGTGCCAGCAGCGTCGGGGACAAAGCCAAAAACATTCAGTACTTC	CASSVGDKAKNIQYF
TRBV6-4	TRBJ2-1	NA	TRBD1	TGTGCCAGCAGTGACTCCGGCAAGGGGGCGCTTTACAATGAGCAGTTCTTC	CASSDSGKGALYNEQFF
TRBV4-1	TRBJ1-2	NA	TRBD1	TGCGCCAGCAGCAGGGACAGCATCTACACCTTC	CASSRDSIYTF
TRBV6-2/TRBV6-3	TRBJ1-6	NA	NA	TGTGCCAGCAGTTACAAGGGCGAAGATTCACCCCTCCACTTT	CASSYKGEDSPLHF
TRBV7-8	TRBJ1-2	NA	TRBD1	TGTGCCAGCAGCTTTTCAGGGGGTGGCTACACCTTC	CASSFSGGGYTF
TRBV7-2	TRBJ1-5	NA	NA	TGTGCCAGCAGCTTAATGTGGCAGCCCCAGCATTTT	CASSLMWQPQHF
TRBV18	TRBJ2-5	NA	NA	TGTGCCAGCTCCCCCAAAGAGACCCAGTACTTC	CASSPKETQYF
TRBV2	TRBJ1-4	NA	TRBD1	TGTGCCAGCAGTGCCCAACCGACAGGGAGAAATGAAAAACTGTTTTTT	CASSAQPTGRNEKLFF
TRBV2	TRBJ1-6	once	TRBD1	TGTGCCAGCAGAACGGACCGGACAGGGGACATTTCACCCCTCCACTTT	CASRTDRTGDISPLHF
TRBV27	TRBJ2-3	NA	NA	TGTGCCAGCAGTCCCGACCCTAGGACTATCCACTCTGGAGATACGCAGTATTTT	CASSPDPRTIHSGDTQYF
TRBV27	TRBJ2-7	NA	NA	TGTGCCAACACTAAATTCCGCGGACAGCCTGATTACTTC	CANTKFRGQPDYF
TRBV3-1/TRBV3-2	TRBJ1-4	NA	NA	TGTGCCAGCAGCCAAACCTCCGGCGGCGGTGAAAAACTGTTTTTT	CASSQTSGGGEKLFF
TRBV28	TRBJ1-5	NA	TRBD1	TGTGCCACCAACAGGGGCGGACAGCCCCAGCATTTT	CATNRGGQPQHF
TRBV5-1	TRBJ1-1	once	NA	TGCGCCAGCAGCTTGCGAAGCGATTATGAAGCTTTCTTT	CASSLRSDYEAFF
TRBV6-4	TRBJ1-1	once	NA	TGTGCCAGCAGTCTCCGGATGAACACTGAAGCTTTCTTT	CASSLRMNTEAFF
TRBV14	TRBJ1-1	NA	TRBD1	TGTGCCAGCAGTCTACAGGGGGGGGTCACTGAAGCTTTCTTT	CASSLQGGVTEAFF
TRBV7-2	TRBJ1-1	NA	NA	TGTGCCAGCAGCAGGAACAGGGACACTGAAGCTTTCTTT	CASSRNRDTEAFF
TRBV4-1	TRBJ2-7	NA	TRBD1	TGCGCCAGCAGCCAAGGACCGGGACAGTACGAGCAGTACTTC	CASSQGPGQYEQYF
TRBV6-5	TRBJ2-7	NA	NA	TGTGCCAGCAGTTACGAGGCAACCTACGAGCAGTACTTC	CASSYEATYEQYF
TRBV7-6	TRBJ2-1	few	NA	TGTGCCAGCAGCTTAGAAACAGGAGCCGTTGGTGAGCAGTTCTTC	CASSLETGAVGEQFF
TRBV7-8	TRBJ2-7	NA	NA	TGTGCCAGCAGCTTAGCTCCGGACGCCGGGGGTCGGGCGCAGTACTTC	CASSLAPDAGGRAQYF
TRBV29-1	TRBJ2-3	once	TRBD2	TGCAGCGTAAACGGACTAGTCCCCACAGATACGCAGTATTTT	CSVNGLVPTDTQYF
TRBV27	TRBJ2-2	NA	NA	TGTGCCAGCAGTTTGTGGGCCACCGGGGAGCTGTTTTTT	CASSLWATGELFF
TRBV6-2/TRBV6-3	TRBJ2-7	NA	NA	TGTGCCAGCAGTTACTCGGCGTGGGCCTACGAGCAGTACTTC	CASSYSAWAYEQYF
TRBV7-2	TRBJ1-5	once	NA	TGTGCCAGCAGCTTAGAGTGGAATCAGCCCCAGCATTTT	CASSLEWNQPQHF
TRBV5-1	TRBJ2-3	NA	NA	TGCGCCAGCTACCCCGAGGGGGTGCGTACGCAGTATTTT	CASYPEGVRTQYF
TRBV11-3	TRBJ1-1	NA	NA	TGTGCCAGCAGCTTATCTGTCGGGAGACGCACTGAAGCTTTCTTT	CASSLSVGRRTEAFF
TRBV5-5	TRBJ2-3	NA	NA	TGTGCCAGCAGCTTCAGTGGCACAGATACGCAGTATTTT	CASSFSGTDTQYF
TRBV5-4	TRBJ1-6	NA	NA	TGTGCCAGCAGCTTGGAGGGGGGAGGACAGAGCTATAATTCACCCCTCCACTTT	CASSLEGGGQSYNSPLHF
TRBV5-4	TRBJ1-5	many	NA	TGTGCCAGCAGAGTGAATCAGCCCCAGCATTTT	CASRVNQPQHF
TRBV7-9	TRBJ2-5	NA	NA	TGTGCCAGCAGCCCCTTTAGGGGGGGCCTGAACCAAGAGACCCAGTACTTC	CASSPFRGGLNQETQYF
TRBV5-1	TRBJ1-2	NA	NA	TGCGCCAGCAGCTTGCGGGAAGTCAGGGGCTACACCTTC	CASSLREVRGYTF
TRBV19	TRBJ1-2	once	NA	TGTGCCAGTAGTATTCCCAGCTACTATGGCTACACCTTC	CASSIPSYYGYTF
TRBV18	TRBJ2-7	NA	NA	TGTGCCAGCTCCCCCCCTAGTTCCCCAAACGAGCAGTACTTC	CASSPPSSPNEQYF
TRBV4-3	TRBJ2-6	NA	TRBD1	TGCGCCAGCAGCCAGGCAAGACAGGGGGCCGGGGCCAACGTCCTGACTTTC	CASSQARQGAGANVLTF
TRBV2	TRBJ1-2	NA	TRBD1	TGTGCCAGCAGTGAGGGGGGACAGGGGTTGGGAGGCTACACCTTC	CASSEGGQGLGGYTF
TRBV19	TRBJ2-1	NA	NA	TGTGCCAGTAAGAGGCTTTTGAACAATGAGCAGTTCTTC	CASKRLLNNEQFF
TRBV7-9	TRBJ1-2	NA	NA	TGTGCCAGCAGCTACTTTAACTATGGCTACACCTTC	CASSYFNYGYTF
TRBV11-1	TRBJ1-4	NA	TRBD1	TGTGCCAGCAGCTACGGACAGGGGCGGGAAAAACTGTTTTTT	CASSYGQGREKLFF
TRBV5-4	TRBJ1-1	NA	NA	TGTGCCAGCAGCCTGGTGCAGGGACACACTGAAGCTTTCTTT	CASSLVQGHTEAFF
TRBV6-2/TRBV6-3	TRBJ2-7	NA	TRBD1	TGTGCCAGCAGTTACTCGACAGGGAGTATCTACGAGCAGTACTTC	CASSYSTGSIYEQYF
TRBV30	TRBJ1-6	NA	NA	TGTGCCTGGAGTTCTGGTGGGAATTCACCCCTCCACTTT	CAWSSGGNSPLHF